Each of the 23 T cell receptor beta chains below was sequenced from the same sample in a study of T cells in Graves' hyperthyroidism and ophthalmopathy. Regions amplified from RNA transcripts were the TCR beta CDR3 regions. Initially, a first-round RT-PCR of the TCR CDR3 employed the HTBI primer set. TCRdb itself ran the multiplex PCR reads through MiXCR, one entry per CDR3 protein. The table has some 350,000 distinct CDR3 sequences, about 16% seen once. Sequencing used blood. These receptors all stem from a woman aged 55 to 70 with Graves' ophthalmopathy.

This clonotype was recorded at least ten times. V usage is TRBV2 and J usage is TRBJ1-6, with D possibly TRBD1 on 6 matching bases. Germline lookup yields CDR1 SNHLY and CDR2 FYNNEI. The CDR3 sequence is 12 residues long. V shed 5 bases and J shed 9 bases, with 8 bases lying between them. The CDR3 spells CASSTQGSPLHF. The CDR3 DNA sequence: TGTGCCAGCAGTACACAGGGTTCACCCCTCCACTTT.

The V and J genes are TRBV7-2 and TRBJ1-6; no definite D call. The V end lost 3 bases, the J end lost 5 bases, and 14 bases lay between the germline ends. The CDR3 length is 16 residues. The germline V gene encodes CDR1 SGHTA and CDR2 FQGNSA. The CDR3 region has the DNA TGTGCCAGCAGCTTTCTTGGAGCGGGAAATAATTCACCCCTCCACTTT. Amino acid sequence: CASSFLGAGNNSPLHF.

This clonotype has a handful of counts. The V gene is TRBV6-1, the J gene TRBJ2-4; 9 bases match TRBD1. V dropped 6 bases and J dropped 5; count of bases not matched to a gene: 5. The CDR3 contains 14 residues. CDR1 is MNHNS, CDR2 SASEGT, per germline. As DNA, the CDR3 is TGTGCCAGCAGGGAGGACAGGGGTGAAAACATTCAGTACTTC. Residues: CASREDRGENIQYF.

A word on this clonotype: A much larger clonotype is one base distant, so this may be a read error. This chain uses TRBV10-3 with TRBJ2-5; 7 bases fit TRBD2. The CDR3 runs to 14 residues. The trim removed 5 bases at V and 4 bases at J, leaving 7 bases unmatched. From germline, CDR1 is ENHRY and CDR2 SYGVKD. CDR3 nucleotides: TGTGCCATCAGTCATCGGGGAGGGCGAGAGACCCAGTACTTC. Protein product: CAISHRGGRETQYF.

The chain carries TRBV11-2 and TRBJ2-2, with D possibly matching TRBD2 (5 bases). The CDR3 totals 13 residues. Trimming took off 1 base at V and 9 bases at J, with 9 bases between the two ends. The germline V gene has CDR1 SGHAT and CDR2 FQNNGV. The CDR3 DNA reads TGTGCCAGCAGCTTAGCTGGAGGATGGGAGCTGTTTTTT. Its protein product is CASSLAGGWELFF.

This clonotype has a handful of counts. The J gene is TRBJ2-3, the V gene TRBV27; 9 positions agree with TRBD2. Germline CDR1 and CDR2: MNHEY and SMNVEV (reference sequence). Trimming cost V 4 bases and J 2 bases; bases outside gene matches: 4. The CDR3 has 15 amino acids. The CDR3 region has the DNA TGTGCCAGCAGTTCAAGACTAGCGGACACAGATACGCAGTATTTT. Residues: CASSSRLADTDTQYF.

This clonotype appeared many times. The chain employs TRBV5-1 and TRBJ2-5; 9 nucleotides match TRBD1. V dropped 4 bases and J dropped 4; count of bases not matched to a gene: 5. Germline V CDR1 and CDR2: SGHRS, YFSETQ. CDR3 length equals 14 residues. The CDR3 sequence is CASSVQGAIETQYF. CDR3 nucleotides: TGCGCCAGCAGCGTACAGGGGGCAATAGAGACCCAGTACTTC.

This clonotype has just a few counts. V and J are TRBV29-1 and TRBJ2-1; D may match TRBD1 or TRBD2 (5 bases each). Trimming left V 4 bases short and J 7 bases short, with 14 bases between. The germline CDR1 and CDR2 sequences are SQVTM and ANQGSEA. The CDR3 is 13 amino acids. As DNA, the CDR3 is TGCAGCGTTGGGGGGTGGGGTGGGAATGAGCAGTTCTTC. It yields the protein CSVGGWGGNEQFF.

This clonotype was seen repeatedly, ten times or more. This rearrangement joins TRBV6-6 to TRBJ2-1; tentative D call: TRBD2 (7 bases). Deletions cut 2 bases from V and 6 bases from J, with 17 bases between. The V gene's germline CDR1 is MNHNY and CDR2 SVGAGI (reference sequence). The CDR3 runs to 16 residues. The CDR3 protein is CASSYVGGASGNEQFF. CDR3 nucleotide sequence: TGTGCCAGCAGTTACGTTGGGGGGGCTAGCGGCAATGAGCAGTTCTTC.

This clonotype was found many times. The chain carries TRBV30 and TRBJ2-1, with 10 bases lining up with TRBD2. The CDR3 has 16 amino acids. CDR1 and CDR2 from the germline V gene are GTSNPN and SVGIG (reference sequence). V lost 1 base to trimming and J lost 7 bases; unmatched junction nucleotides: 10. CDR3 sequence reads: CAWSAWSGRVGNEQFF. The CDR3 nucleotides are TGTGCCTGGAGTGCATGGAGCGGGAGGGTCGGTAATGAGCAGTTCTTC.

This clonotype was counted only a few times. The rearrangement uses TRBV10-3 and TRBJ2-5; D perhaps matches TRBD2 (6 bases). This CDR3 is 15 amino acids long. V was cut by 2 bases and J by 5 bases, with 15 bases left in between. Per germline, CDR1 ENHRY and CDR2 SYGVKD. The CDR3 nucleotides read TGTGCCATCAGTGAGAAGCGGAGGGTAGGGGAGACCCAGTACTTC. This sequence encodes CAISEKRRVGETQYF.

On this clonotype: This may arise from a read error, as a much more abundant clone is one base away. This chain links TRBV11-2 with TRBJ1-1; 11 bases align to TRBD1. CDR3 length: 17 residues. Germline CDR1 SGHAT, CDR2 FQNNGV. CDR3 DNA sequence: TGTGCCAGCAGCTTACCCCGGGGACAGGGGGTGAACACTGAAGCTTCCTTT. This translates into CASSLPRGQGVNTEASF.

This clonotype was recorded many times. This chain connects TRBV7-9 to TRBJ1-1; the D gene is possibly TRBD1 (5 bases). V was trimmed by 5 bases and J by 1 base, leaving 11 bases between them. The CDR3 has 14 amino acids. The germline V gene has CDR1 SEHNR and CDR2 FQNEAQ (reference sequence). The CDR3 region has the DNA TGTGCCAGCAGCAACGACAGAAGGAACACTGAAGCTTTCTTT. It yields the protein CASSNDRRNTEAFF.

This clonotype has more than one count but fewer than ten. The J gene is TRBJ2-7, the V gene TRBV18; tentative D call: TRBD2 (5 bases). The ends were cut back, 5 bases at V and 1 base at J, with 15 bases in the middle. Germline loops: CDR1 KGHSH, CDR2 LQKENI. The CDR3 has 15 amino acids. The CDR3 here is CASSAYSARSYEQYF. In DNA form, the CDR3 reads TGTGCCAGCTCAGCCTATAGCGCCCGATCCTACGAGCAGTACTTC.

This clonotype was observed a handful of times. A junction boundary mismatches the germline segment, possibly from a read error. The J gene is TRBJ2-7, the V gene TRBV5-1; 9 nucleotides align to TRBD2. The CDR3 loop spans 15 amino acids. Germline CDR1 SGHRS, CDR2 YFSETQ. The CDR3 coding sequence is TGCGCCAGCAGCTTGAATAGCGGGAGTTTCTACGTGCAGTACTTC. This encodes CASSLNSGSFYVQYF.

This chain uses TRBV10-3 with TRBJ2-1; D is undetermined. Trimming stripped 5 bases from V and 0 bases from J, with 8 bases between. This CDR3 is 14 amino acids long. Germline V gene lookup returns CDR1 ENHRY and CDR2 SYGVKD. The CDR3 nucleotides read TGTGCCATCAGTCTCATGAGCTCCTACAATGAGCAGTTCTTC. Translated, it gives CAISLMSSYNEQFF.

Notes on this clonotype: A read error is possible here, since a much larger clone lies one base away. V is TRBV7-6 and J is TRBJ2-7; D is uncertain. This CDR3 is built from 15 residues. Germline CDR1 and CDR2: SGHVS and FNYEAQ. The V and J ends lost 1 base and 6 bases respectively, with 16 bases between them. The CDR3 protein is CASSLEGHQASEQYF. The CDR3 nucleotides read TGTGCCAGCAGCTTAGAGGGTCACCAGGCCAGCGAGCAGTACTTC. Supplemented by reference TRBV7-6 and TRBJ2-7, the full variable domain reads GAGVSQSPRYKVTKRGQDVALRCDPISGHVSLYWYRQALGQGPEFLTYFNYEAQQDKSGLPNDRFSAERPEGSISTLTIQRTEQRDSAMYRCASSLEGHQASEQYFGPGTRLTVT.

Ten or more counts support this clonotype. The rearrangement joins TRBV12-3 or TRBV12-4 to TRBJ1-2; tentatively, D is TRBD1 (5 bases). The CDR3 loop spans 14 amino acids. V lost 1 base and J 2 bases, leaving 8 bases between the germline ends. The CDR3 loop reads CASSLGQRNYGYTF. In nucleotides, the CDR3 is TGTGCCAGCAGTTTAGGACAGCGCAACTATGGCTACACCTTC.

At least ten counts were recorded for this clonotype. This chain's CDR3 is CAWSRLAGNTGELFF. The CDR3 region has the DNA TGTGCCTGGAGTCGACTAGCGGGGAACACCGGGGAGCTGTTTTTT. This chain uses TRBV30 with TRBJ2-2; TRBD2 matches 10 bases. V lost 2 bases, J lost 1 base, and 1 base stayed unmatched. CDR1 and CDR2 (germline): GTSNPN, SVGIG (reference sequence). The CDR3 loop spans 15 amino acids. Based on the CDR3 plus reference TRBV30 and TRBJ2-2, the full variable domain is SQTIHQWPATLVQPVGSPLSLECTVEGTSNPNLYWYRQAAGRGLQLLFYSVGIGQISSEVPQNLSASRPQDRQFILSSKKLLLSDSGFYLCAWSRLAGNTGELFFGEGSRLTVL.

This chain uses TRBV24-1 with TRBJ2-1; 13 bases fit TRBD2. V trimming: 3 bases; J trimming: 6 bases; junction bases outside the gene matches: 4. Germline assignment: CDR1 KGHDR and CDR2 SFDVKD. The CDR3 covers 16 residues. The CDR3 DNA sequence: TGTGCCACCAGTGATCCGGGACTAGCGGGACGCAATGAGCAGTTCTTC. Its protein product is CATSDPGLAGRNEQFF.

V is TRBV29-1 and J is TRBJ2-1; the match to TRBD2 covers 9 bases. Germline CDR1 and CDR2: SQVTM and ANQGSEA. The ends lost 4 bases at V and 10 bases at J; junction bases unmatched: 8. The CDR3 contains 13 residues. The CDR3 sequence is CSVGETSGQEQFF. Written as DNA, the CDR3 is TGCAGCGTTGGAGAGACTAGCGGTCAAGAGCAGTTCTTC.

This clonotype was detected ten times or more. The V gene is TRBV28, the J gene TRBJ1-2, with D perhaps TRBD1 (5 bases). The ends were cut back, 2 bases at V and 6 bases at J, with 16 bases in the middle. The CDR3 is made up of 15 amino acids. Germline-derived CDR1 and CDR2 are MDHEN and SYDVKM. The CDR3 DNA follows: TGTGCCAGCAGTTTACCGGACATCAAAGAGGATGGCTACACCTTC. This codes for CASSLPDIKEDGYTF.

In this sample, this clonotype turned up many times. The rearrangement uses TRBV2 and TRBJ2-7, with D unclear. The V gene lost 0 bases and the J gene lost 4 bases, with 16 bases spanning the gap. This CDR3 contains 16 residues. The germline gives CDR1 SNHLY, CDR2 FYNNEI. CDR3 coding DNA: TGTGCCAGCAGTGAAGCGCTTCGACTCCCATCTTACGAGCAGTACTTC. This encodes CASSEALRLPSYEQYF.